One T cell receptor (beta chain) is described in this entry. Antigen specificity is unknown. The data are from a study of graft-versus-host responses after intestinal transplantation. About the research overall: Multivisceral, liver-intestinal, or isolated intestinal grafts went to recipients. Points from the study as a whole: Early post-transplant HvG declines were associated with peak circulating GvH clone levels.

Only in-frame clones appear in the TCRdb table, and some are missing; sequencing was by immunoSEQ multiplex PCR. Of roughly 100,000 clones listed, 93% were seen once; the top ten hold less than 1.5%. Per germline, CDR1 MNHNS and CDR2 SASEGT. Trimming left V 2 bases short and J 7 bases short, with 21 bases between. The CDR3 spans 17 residues. The gene calls are TRBV6-1 and TRBJ1-5; D is uncertain. The material sequenced was unstimulated CD8+ T cells sorted from spleen or lymph node cells, taken before intestinal transplant. The sequence derives from a human donor who received an intestinal transplant. CDR3 nucleotides: TGTGCCAGCAGTGAATGGTTCTCTAGGGTCGGAGAACAGCCCCAGCATTTT. Its protein product is CASSEWFSRVGEQPQHF.